This TCR beta chain was observed in a study of blood T cell repertoires in COVID-19. Study-level information: Italy, Spain and the United States were the sources of the convalescent and acute COVID-19 samples.

Produced via immunoSEQ multiplex PCR; TCRdb's table is partial and in-frame only. The profile shows roughly 280,000 clones, about 88% of them singletons. V was clipped by 2 bases and J by 8 bases; unmatched bases: 10. The CDR3 sequence is 16 residues long. Germline-derived CDR1 and CDR2 are MDHEN and SYDVKM. Recovered Cohort 3 donors showed two negative PCRs, clearance, or symptom resolution. This sequence originates from a woman aged 45-59 years who had recovered from COVID-19. Sequencing was performed on PBMCs or T cells enriched from blood (not recorded which). The chain employs TRBV28 and TRBJ2-1; TRBD2 agrees at 9 bases. The CDR3 reads CASSLGGGRAFDEQFF. In DNA, the CDR3 is TGTGCCAGCAGTTTAGGTGGCGGGAGGGCATTCGATGAGCAGTTCTTC.